The next 15 T cell receptor beta chains were all read from a single sample in a study of cytomegalovirus exposure and HLA in healthy donors. Primers included in the PCR were 60 Vbeta and 13 Jbeta primers. Here immunoSEQ multiplex PCR was the method, and the copy in TCRdb shows in-frame clones only, minus some. Of about 170,000 clones in the sample, 80% to 90% were seen once. The specimen sequenced was PBMCs. These receptors all stem from a woman younger than 30 in good health and CMV-seropositive.

V gene TRBV11-1 combines with J gene TRBJ1-1; D may be TRBD1 (5 bases). This CDR3 is 15 amino acids long. The V gene lost 6 bases and the J gene lost 3 bases, with 17 bases spanning the gap. Germline V lookup: CDR1 SGHAT, CDR2 FQDESV (reference sequence). In nucleotides, the CDR3 is TGTGCCAGCAGGGCCCGAGGGACTTTCGACACTGAAGCTTTCTTT. The encoded protein is CASRARGTFDTEAFF.

The CDR3 DNA sequence: TGTGCCAGCCGTACAGGGGATAACTATGGCTACACCTTC. It encodes CASRTGDNYGYTF. V and J are TRBV6-5 and TRBJ1-2, with TRBD1 matching 7 bases. The germline V gene has CDR1 MNHEY and CDR2 SVGAGI. The J segment lost 1 base and the V segment lost 8 bases, leaving 4 bases of the junction unmatched. The CDR3 loop spans 13 amino acids.

The rearrangement links TRBV30 to TRBJ1-6; the D gene is possibly TRBD1 (6 bases). CDR3 length: 12 amino acids. The V gene's germline CDR1 is GTSNPN and CDR2 SVGIG (reference sequence). The germline V and J ends were trimmed by 3 bases and 10 bases, with 10 bases remaining between them. This chain's CDR3 is CAWSPGDSPLHF. The CDR3 DNA is TGTGCCTGGAGCCCAGGGGACTCACCCCTCCACTTT. Supplemented by reference TRBV30 and TRBJ1-6, the full variable domain reads SQTIHQWPATLVQPVGSPLSLECTVEGTSNPNLYWYRQAAGRGLQLLFYSVGIGQISSEVPQNLSASRPQDRQFILSSKKLLLSDSGFYLCAWSPGDSPLHFGNGTRLTVT.

This chain uses TRBV5-1 with TRBJ2-5; D is perhaps TRBD2 (5 bases). Per the germline V gene, CDR1 is SGHRS and CDR2 is YFSETQ. V was pared by 4 bases and J by 0 bases, with 13 bases between. The CDR3 is 15 residues long. The CDR3 DNA reads TGCGCCAGCAGCCCTCGGACTGCCGACCAAGAGACCCAGTACTTC. Translating gives CASSPRTADQETQYF.

The chain uses TRBV10-3 and TRBJ2-5, with TRBD2 matching over 14 bases. Unmatched junction bases numbered 3, after V lost 2 bases and J lost 4 bases. The CDR3 has 16 residues. Looked up from germline, CDR1 is ENHRY and CDR2 is SYGVKD. The CDR3 DNA reads TGTGCCATCAGTGAGCCAGGGACTAGCGGGGGAGAGACCCAGTACTTC. This translates into CAISEPGTSGGETQYF.

This chain uses TRBV6-5 with TRBJ2-3; 7 nucleotides agree with TRBD1. This CDR3 spans 14 amino acids. V lost 6 bases and J lost 2; bases outside the gene matches: 5. Germline V gene lookup returns CDR1 MNHEY and CDR2 SVGAGI. Here the CDR3 DNA reads TGTGCCAGCAGCCTGACAGGGTTCACAGATACGCAGTATTTT. This sequence encodes CASSLTGFTDTQYF.

The count of this clone is one. The gene calls are TRBV7-6 and TRBJ2-5; D remains ambiguous. The J call is uncertain, as TRBJ2-7 better fits the DNA end. The CDR3 consists of 12 residues. Looked up from germline, CDR1 is SGHVS and CDR2 is FNYEAQ. The CDR3 DNA reads as TGTGCCAGCAGTCACTACTCCTACGAGCAGTACTTC. Its protein product is CASSHYSYEQYF.

The chain links TRBV5-1 to TRBJ2-5; 16 positions agree with TRBD2. After removal of 5 bases from V and 4 bases from J, the junction contained 14 bases not matched to a gene. The CDR3 contains 19 residues. Germline-derived CDR1 and CDR2 are SGHRS and YFSETQ. The CDR3 DNA is TGCGCCAGCAGACATCGTCTGTCGGGACTAGCGGGGGGGCGAGAGACCCAGTACTTC. Its translation: CASRHRLSGLAGGRETQYF. Filled out from reference TRBV5-1 and TRBJ2-5, the complete variable domain reads KAGVTQTPRYLIKTRGQQVTLSCSPISGHRSVSWYQQTPGQGLQFLFEYFSETQRNKGNFPGRFSGRQFSNSRSEMNVSTLELGDSALYLCASRHRLSGLAGGRETQYFGPGTRLLVL.

This chain links TRBV18 with TRBJ1-5; tentatively, D is TRBD1 (5 bases). There are 15 residues in the CDR3. Trimming cost V 2 bases and J 0 bases, with 8 bases left between them. Per the germline V gene, CDR1 is KGHSH and CDR2 is LQKENI. CDR3 coding DNA: TGTGCCAGCTCACCAGGACACAATAGCAATCAGCCCCAGCATTTT. Amino acids: CASSPGHNSNQPQHF. The full variable domain, its missing parts supplied by reference TRBV18 and TRBJ1-5, is NAGVMQNPRHLVRRRGQEARLRCSPMKGHSHVYWYRQLPEEGLKFMVYLQKENIIDESGMPKERFSAEFPKEGPSILRIQQVVRGDSAAYFCASSPGHNSNQPQHFGDGTRLSIL.

The V call is TRBV21-1, the J call TRBJ2-7; TRBD1, the table's D call, lacks a check against the DNA. TRBV21-1 is marked as a pseudogene. This CDR3 has 14 amino acids. The CDR3 DNA reads as TGTGCCAGCAGCAAAGGCGCAGGGTCTTGGGAGCAGTACTTC. This codes for CASSKGAGSWEQYF.

This rearrangement joins TRBV27 to TRBJ2-7; tentatively, D is TRBD2 (5 bases). The germline V gene encodes CDR1 MNHEY and CDR2 SMNVEV (reference sequence). This CDR3 region has 15 residues. The V and J ends lost 4 bases and 5 bases respectively, with 18 bases between them. CDR3 loop: CASSSYGPERDEQYF. Written as DNA, the CDR3 is TGTGCCAGCAGTTCGTACGGTCCGGAGAGGGACGAGCAGTACTTC.

V and J are TRBV9 and TRBJ1-2, with D possibly being TRBD1 (6 bases). The V end lost 0 bases, the J end lost 6 bases, and 21 bases lay between the germline ends. The CDR3 extends over 17 amino acids. Germline lookup yields CDR1 SGDLS and CDR2 YYNGEE. The CDR3 coding sequence is TGTGCCAGCAGCGTAGTGAACGGCCCACAGGGTGTGGATGGCTACACCTTC. Residues: CASSVVNGPQGVDGYTF. The variable domain in full, completed from reference TRBV9 and TRBJ1-2, reads DSGVTQTPKHLITATGQRVTLRCSPRSGDLSVYWYQQSLDQGLQFLIQYYNGEERAKGNILERFSAQQFPDLHSELNLSSLELGDSALYFCASSVVNGPQGVDGYTFGSGTRLTVV.

The chain combines TRBV5-6 with TRBJ2-7, with 8 bases that match TRBD2. Germline trimming cut 4 bases from V and 2 bases from J; bases unmatched to any gene: 5. The CDR3 covers 14 residues. Germline V CDR1 and CDR2: SGHDT, YYEEEE. CDR3 DNA: TGTGCCAGCAGCGCCGGGACTAGACCCTACGAGCAGTACTTC. Protein sequence: CASSAGTRPYEQYF.

This clone was seen a few times. CDR3 in amino acids: CASRGTGDEQYF. CDR3 nucleotides: TGTGCCAGCAGGGGGACAGGGGATGAGCAGTACTTC. This chain links TRBV9 with TRBJ2-7, with 10 bases matching TRBD1. J lost 7 bases, V lost 5 bases, and 3 bases had no gene match. The CDR3 sequence is 12 residues long. Germline CDR1 and CDR2: SGDLS and YYNGEE.

The chain employs TRBV5-8 and TRBJ1-1; maybe TRBD1 (5 bases). This CDR3 has 15 amino acids. V was trimmed by 1 base and J by 1 base, leaving 11 bases between them. Germline CDR1 SGHTS, CDR2 YDEGEE. This CDR3 reads CASSLLQGTNTEAFF. The CDR3 DNA reads as TGTGCCAGCAGCTTGTTGCAGGGTACGAACACTGAAGCTTTCTTT.